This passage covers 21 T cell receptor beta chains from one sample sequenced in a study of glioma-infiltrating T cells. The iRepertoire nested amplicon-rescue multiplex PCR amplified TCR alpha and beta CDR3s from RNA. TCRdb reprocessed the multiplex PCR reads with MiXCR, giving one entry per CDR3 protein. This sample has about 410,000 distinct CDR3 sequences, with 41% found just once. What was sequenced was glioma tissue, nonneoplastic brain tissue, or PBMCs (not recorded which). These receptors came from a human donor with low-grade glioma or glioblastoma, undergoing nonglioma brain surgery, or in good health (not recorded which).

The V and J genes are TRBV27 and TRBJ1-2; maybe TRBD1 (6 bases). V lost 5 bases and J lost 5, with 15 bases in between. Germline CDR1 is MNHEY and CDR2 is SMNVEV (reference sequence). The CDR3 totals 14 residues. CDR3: CASSLCRGGYGYTF. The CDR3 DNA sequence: TGTGCCAGCAGTCTTTGCAGGGGAGGGTATGGCTACACCTTC.

DNA of the CDR3: TGCAGCGTTAGTCATCTTGGAGGGCAGAGCCAGTACTTC. It translates to CSVSHLGGQSQYF. V usage is TRBV29-1 and J usage is TRBJ2-7; possible D gene TRBD2, 6 bases. Trimming took off 5 bases at V and 10 bases at J, with 21 bases between the two ends. The germline V gene encodes CDR1 SQVTM and CDR2 ANQGSEA. The CDR3 spans 13 residues.

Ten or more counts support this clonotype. CDR3 sequence: CSARDLNTEAFF. The DNA for the CDR3 is TGCAGTGCTAGAGATCTAAACACTGAAGCTTTCTTT. The chain links TRBV20-1 to TRBJ1-1; D gene unclear. Looked up from germline, CDR1 is DFQATT and CDR2 is SNEGSKA (reference sequence). Trimming removed 0 bases from V and 2 bases from J, with 4 bases in between. This CDR3 contains 12 residues.

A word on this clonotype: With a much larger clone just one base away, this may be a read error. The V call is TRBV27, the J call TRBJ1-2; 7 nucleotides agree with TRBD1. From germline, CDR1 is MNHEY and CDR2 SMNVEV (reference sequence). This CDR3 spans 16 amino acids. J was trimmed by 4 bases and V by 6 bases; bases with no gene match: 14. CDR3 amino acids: CASSRGAGGQTYGYTF. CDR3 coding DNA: TGTGCCAGCAGCCGCGGGGCAGGGGGACAGACCTATGGCTACACCTTC.

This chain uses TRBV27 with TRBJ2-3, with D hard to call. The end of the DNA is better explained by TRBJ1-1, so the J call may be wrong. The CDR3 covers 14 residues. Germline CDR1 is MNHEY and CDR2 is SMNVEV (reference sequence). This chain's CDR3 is CASSLREELTEAFF. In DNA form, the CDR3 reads TGTGCCAGCAGTTTAAGGGAAGAGCTCACTGAAGCTTTCTTT.

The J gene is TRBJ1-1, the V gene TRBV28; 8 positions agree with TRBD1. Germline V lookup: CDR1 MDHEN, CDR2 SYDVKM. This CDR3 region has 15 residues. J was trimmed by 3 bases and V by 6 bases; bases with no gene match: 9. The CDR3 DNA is TGTGCCAGCAGCCATACTCGGACAGGGCACACTGAAGCTTTCTTT. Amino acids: CASSHTRTGHTEAFF.

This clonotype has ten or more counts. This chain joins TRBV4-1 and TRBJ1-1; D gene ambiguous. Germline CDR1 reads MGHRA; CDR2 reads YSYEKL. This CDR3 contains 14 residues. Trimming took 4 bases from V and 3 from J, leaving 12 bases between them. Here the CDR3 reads CASSRGSFYTEAFF. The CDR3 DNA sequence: TGCGCCAGCAGCCGTGGCAGTTTCTACACTGAAGCTTTCTTT.

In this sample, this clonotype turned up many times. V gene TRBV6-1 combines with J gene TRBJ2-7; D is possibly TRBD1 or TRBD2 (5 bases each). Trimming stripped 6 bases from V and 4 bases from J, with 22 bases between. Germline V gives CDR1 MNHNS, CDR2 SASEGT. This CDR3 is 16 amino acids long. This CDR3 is CASRQTGQDPLYEQYF. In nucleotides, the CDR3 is TGTGCCAGCAGGCAAACGGGGCAGGACCCCTTATACGAGCAGTACTTC.

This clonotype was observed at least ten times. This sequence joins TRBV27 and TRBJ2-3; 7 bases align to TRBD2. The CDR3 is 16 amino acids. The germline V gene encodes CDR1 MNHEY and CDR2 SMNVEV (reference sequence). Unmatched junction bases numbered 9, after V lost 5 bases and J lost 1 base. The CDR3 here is CASSALAAGGTDTQYF. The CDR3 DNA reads TGTGCCAGCAGTGCCTTGGCGGCGGGGGGCACAGATACGCAGTATTTT.

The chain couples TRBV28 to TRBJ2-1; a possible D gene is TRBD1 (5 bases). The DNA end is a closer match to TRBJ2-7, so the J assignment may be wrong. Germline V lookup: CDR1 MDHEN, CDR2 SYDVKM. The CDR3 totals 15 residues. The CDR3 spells CASTPTRTSTYEQYF. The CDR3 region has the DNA TGTGCCAGCACCCCGACGAGGACATCGACCTACGAGCAGTACTTC.

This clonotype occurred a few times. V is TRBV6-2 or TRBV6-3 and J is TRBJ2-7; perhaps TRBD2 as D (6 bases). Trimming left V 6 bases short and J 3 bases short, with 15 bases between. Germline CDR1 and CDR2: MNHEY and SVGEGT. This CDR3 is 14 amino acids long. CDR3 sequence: CASSLGGMGYEQYF. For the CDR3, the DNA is TGTGCCAGCAGCTTGGGGGGAATGGGCTACGAGCAGTACTTC.

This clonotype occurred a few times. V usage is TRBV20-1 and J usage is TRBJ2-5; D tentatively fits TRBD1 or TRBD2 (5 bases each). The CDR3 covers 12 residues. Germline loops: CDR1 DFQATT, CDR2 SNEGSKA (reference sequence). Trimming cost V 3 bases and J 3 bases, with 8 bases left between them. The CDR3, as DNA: TGCAGTGCTAGGGGACCGAAAGAGACCCAGTACTTC. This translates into CSARGPKETQYF.

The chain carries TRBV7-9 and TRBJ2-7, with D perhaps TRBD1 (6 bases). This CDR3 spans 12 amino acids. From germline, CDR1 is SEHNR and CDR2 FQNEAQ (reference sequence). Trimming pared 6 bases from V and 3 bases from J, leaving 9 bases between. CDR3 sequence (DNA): TGTGCCAGCAGGCCGGACAGCTACGAGCAGTACTTC. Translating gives CASRPDSYEQYF.

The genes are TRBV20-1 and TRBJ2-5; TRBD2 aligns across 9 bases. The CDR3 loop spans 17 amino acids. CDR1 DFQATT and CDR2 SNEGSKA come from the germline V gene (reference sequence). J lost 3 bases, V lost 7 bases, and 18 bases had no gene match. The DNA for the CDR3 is TGCAGTGAGAGGGGGCTGCGGGAGGGCCGGACGGAAGAGACCCAGTACTTC. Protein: CSERGLREGRTEETQYF.

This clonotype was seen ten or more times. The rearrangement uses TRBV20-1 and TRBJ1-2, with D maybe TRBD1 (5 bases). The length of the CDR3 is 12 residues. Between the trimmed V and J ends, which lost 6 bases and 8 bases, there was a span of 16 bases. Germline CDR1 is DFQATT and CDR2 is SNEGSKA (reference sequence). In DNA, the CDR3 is TGCAGTGCCCTTCTTCCAGGGTACGGCTACACCTTC. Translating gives CSALLPGYGYTF.

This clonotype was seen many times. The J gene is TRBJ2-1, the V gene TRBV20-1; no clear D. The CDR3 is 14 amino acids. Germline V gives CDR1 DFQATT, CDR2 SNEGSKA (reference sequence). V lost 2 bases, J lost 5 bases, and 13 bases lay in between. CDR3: CSARPSWSDNEQFF. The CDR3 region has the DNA TGCAGTGCTAGACCAAGCTGGAGTGACAATGAGCAGTTCTTC.

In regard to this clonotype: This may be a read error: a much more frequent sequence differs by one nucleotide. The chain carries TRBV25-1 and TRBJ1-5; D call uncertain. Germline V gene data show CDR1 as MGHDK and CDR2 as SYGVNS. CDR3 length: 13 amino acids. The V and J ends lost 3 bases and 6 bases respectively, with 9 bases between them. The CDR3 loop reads CASSDHETQPQHF. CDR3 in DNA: TGTGCCAGCAGTGACCACGAGACTCAGCCCCAGCATTTT.

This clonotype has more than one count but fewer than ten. The CDR3 DNA follows: TGTGCCAGCAGCTCACTAGCGGACCCTTACAATGAGCAGTTCTTC. It translates to CASSSLADPYNEQFF. The V call is TRBV7-6, the J call TRBJ2-1, with 8 bases lining up with TRBD2. The length of the CDR3 is 15 residues. V gave up 4 bases and J gave up 4 bases; unmatched junction bases: 6. Germline loops: CDR1 SGHVS, CDR2 FNYEAQ.

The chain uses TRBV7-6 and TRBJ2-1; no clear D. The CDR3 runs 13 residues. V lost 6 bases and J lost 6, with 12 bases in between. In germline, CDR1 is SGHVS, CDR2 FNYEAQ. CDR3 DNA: TGTGCCAGCAGTGGGCCCCGGCTCAATGAGCAGTTCTTC. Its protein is CASSGPRLNEQFF.

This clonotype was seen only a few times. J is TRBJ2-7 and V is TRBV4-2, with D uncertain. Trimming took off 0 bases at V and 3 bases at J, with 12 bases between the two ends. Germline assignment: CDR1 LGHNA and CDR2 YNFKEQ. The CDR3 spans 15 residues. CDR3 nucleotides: TGTGCCAGCAGCCAAGAAGACAACTATTACTACGAGCAGTACTTC. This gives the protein CASSQEDNYYYEQYF.

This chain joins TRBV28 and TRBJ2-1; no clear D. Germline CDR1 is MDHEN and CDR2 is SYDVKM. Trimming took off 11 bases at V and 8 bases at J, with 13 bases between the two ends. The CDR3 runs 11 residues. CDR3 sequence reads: CAGNMGYEQFF. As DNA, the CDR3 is TGTGCCGGCAATATGGGATATGAGCAGTTCTTC.